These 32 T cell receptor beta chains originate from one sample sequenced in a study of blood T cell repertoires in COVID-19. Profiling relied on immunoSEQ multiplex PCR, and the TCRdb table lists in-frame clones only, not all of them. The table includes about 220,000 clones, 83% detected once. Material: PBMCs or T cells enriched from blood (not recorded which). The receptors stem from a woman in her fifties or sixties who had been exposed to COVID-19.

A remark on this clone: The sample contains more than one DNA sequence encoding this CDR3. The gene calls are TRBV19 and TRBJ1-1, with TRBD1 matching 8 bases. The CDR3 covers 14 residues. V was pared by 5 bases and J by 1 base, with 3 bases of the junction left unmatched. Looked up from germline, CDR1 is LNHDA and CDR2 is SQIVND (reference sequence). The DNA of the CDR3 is TGTGCCAGTAGTCTTGGACAGGGGAACACTGAAGCTTTCTTT. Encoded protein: CASSLGQGNTEAFF. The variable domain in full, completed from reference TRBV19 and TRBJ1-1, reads DGGITQSPKYLFRKEGQNVTLSCEQNLNHDAMYWYRQDPGQGLRLIYYSQIVNDFQKGDIAEGYSVSREKKESFPLTVTSAQKNPTAFYLCASSLGQGNTEAFFGQGTRLTVV.

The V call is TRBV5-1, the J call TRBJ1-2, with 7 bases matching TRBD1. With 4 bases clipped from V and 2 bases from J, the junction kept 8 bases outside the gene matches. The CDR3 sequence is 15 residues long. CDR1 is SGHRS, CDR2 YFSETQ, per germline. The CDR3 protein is CASSIDRALNYGYTF. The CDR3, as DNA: TGCGCCAGCAGCATAGACAGGGCGCTAAACTATGGCTACACCTTC.

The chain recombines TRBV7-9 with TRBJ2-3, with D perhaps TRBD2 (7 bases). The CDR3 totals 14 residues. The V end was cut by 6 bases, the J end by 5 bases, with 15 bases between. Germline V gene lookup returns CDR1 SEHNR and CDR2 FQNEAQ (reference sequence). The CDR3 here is CASRFRGAGDTQYF. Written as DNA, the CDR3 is TGTGCCAGCAGATTCCGGGGGGCGGGAGATACGCAGTATTTT.

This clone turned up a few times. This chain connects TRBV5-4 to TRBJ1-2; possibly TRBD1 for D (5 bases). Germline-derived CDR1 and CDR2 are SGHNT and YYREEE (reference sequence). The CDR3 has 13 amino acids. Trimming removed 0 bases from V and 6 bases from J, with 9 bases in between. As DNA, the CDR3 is TGTGCCAGCAGCTTGGAAGGGACTGATGGCTACACCTTC. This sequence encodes CASSLEGTDGYTF. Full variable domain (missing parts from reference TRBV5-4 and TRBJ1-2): ETGVTQSPTHLIKTRGQQVTLRCSSQSGHNTVSWYQQALGQGPQFIFQYYREEENGRGNFPPRFSGLQFPNYSSELNVNALELDDSALYLCASSLEGTDGYTFGSGTRLTVV.

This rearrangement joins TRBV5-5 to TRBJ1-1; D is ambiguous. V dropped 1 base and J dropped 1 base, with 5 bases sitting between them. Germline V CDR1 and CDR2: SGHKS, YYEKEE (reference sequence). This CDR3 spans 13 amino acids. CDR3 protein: CASSLSRNTEAFF. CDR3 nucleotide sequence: TGTGCCAGCAGCTTGTCGCGGAACACTGAAGCTTTCTTT.

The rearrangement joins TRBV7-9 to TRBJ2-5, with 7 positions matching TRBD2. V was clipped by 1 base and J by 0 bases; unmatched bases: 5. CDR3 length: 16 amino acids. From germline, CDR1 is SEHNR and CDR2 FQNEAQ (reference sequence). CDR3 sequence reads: CASSLGDGGNQETQYF. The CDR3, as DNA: TGTGCCAGCAGCTTAGGGGACGGGGGGAACCAAGAGACCCAGTACTTC. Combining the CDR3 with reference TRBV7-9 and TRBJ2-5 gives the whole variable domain DTGVSQNPRHKITKRGQNVTFRCDPISEHNRLYWYRQTLGQGPEFLTYFQNEAQLEKSRLLSDRFSAERPKGSFSTLEIQRTEQGDSAMYLCASSLGDGGNQETQYFGPGTRLLVL.

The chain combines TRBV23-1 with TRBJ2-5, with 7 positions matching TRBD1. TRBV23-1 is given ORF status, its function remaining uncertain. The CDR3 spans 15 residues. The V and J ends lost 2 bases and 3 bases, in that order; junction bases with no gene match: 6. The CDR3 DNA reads TGCGCCAGCAGTCAAAGGGTGGGACAGAAAGAGACCCAGTACTTC. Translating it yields CASSQRVGQKETQYF.

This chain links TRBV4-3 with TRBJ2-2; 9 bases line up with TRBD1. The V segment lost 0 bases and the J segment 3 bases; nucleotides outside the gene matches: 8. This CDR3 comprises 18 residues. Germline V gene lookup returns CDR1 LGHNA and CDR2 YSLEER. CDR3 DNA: TGCGCCAGCAGCCAAGAGTCCAGGGACAGGGTGGACACCGGGGAGCTGTTTTTT. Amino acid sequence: CASSQESRDRVDTGELFF.

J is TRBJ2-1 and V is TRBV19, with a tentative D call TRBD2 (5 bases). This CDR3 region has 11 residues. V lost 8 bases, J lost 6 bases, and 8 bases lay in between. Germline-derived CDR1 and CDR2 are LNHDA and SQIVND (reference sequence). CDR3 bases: TGTGCCAGTCAAGGACTCAATGAGCAGTTCTTC. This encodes CASQGLNEQFF.

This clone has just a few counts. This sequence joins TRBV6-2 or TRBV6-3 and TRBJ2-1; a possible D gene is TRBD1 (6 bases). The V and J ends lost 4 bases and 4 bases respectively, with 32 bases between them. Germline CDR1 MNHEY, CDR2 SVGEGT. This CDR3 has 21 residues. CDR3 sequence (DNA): TGTGCCAGCAGTTCTTACAGGGACACAGGGACCCGCCTGCGTTTGTACAATGAGCAGTTCTTC. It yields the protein CASSSYRDTGTRLRLYNEQFF.

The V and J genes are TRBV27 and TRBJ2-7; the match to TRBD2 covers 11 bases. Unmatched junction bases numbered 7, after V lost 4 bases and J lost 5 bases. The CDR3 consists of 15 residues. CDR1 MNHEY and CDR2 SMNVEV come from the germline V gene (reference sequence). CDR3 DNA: TGTGCCAGCAGTTCCTCGTTGGGACTAGCGGACGAGCAGTACTTC. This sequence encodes CASSSSLGLADEQYF.

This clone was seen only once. CDR3 nucleotide sequence: TGTGCCAGCAGTTCCGGGACAGCTAATTCACCCCTCCACTTT. The encoded protein is CASSSGTANSPLHF. V usage is TRBV2 and J usage is TRBJ1-6; 7 positions agree with TRBD1. CDR1 SNHLY and CDR2 FYNNEI come from the germline V gene. Unmatched junction bases numbered 4, after V lost 5 bases and J lost 6 bases. The CDR3 contains 14 residues.

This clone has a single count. The CDR3 sequence is CASSLLGGDSYEQYF. Here the CDR3 DNA reads TGTGCCAGCAGCTTATTAGGCGGGGATTCCTACGAGCAGTACTTC. The rearrangement uses TRBV7-2 and TRBJ2-7, with D perhaps matching TRBD2 (6 bases). CDR3 length: 15 residues. CDR1 and CDR2 from the germline V gene are SGHTA and FQGNSA. Trimming left V 2 bases short and J 1 base short, with 12 bases between. Based on the CDR3 plus reference TRBV7-2 and TRBJ2-7, the full variable domain is GAGVSQSPSNKVTEKGKDVELRCDPISGHTALYWYRQSLGQGLEFLIYFQGNSAPDKSGLPSDRFSAERTGGSVSTLTIQRTQQEDSAVYLCASSLLGGDSYEQYFGPGTRLTVT.

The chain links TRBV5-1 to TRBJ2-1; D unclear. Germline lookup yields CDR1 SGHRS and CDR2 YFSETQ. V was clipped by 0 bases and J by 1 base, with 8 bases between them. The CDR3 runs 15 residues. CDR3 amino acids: CASSLASLSYNEQFF. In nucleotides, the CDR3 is TGCGCCAGCAGCTTGGCTAGTCTGTCCTACAATGAGCAGTTCTTC. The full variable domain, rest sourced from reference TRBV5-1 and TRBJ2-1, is KAGVTQTPRYLIKTRGQQVTLSCSPISGHRSVSWYQQTPGQGLQFLFEYFSETQRNKGNFPGRFSGRQFSNSRSEMNVSTLELGDSALYLCASSLASLSYNEQFFGPGTRLTVL.

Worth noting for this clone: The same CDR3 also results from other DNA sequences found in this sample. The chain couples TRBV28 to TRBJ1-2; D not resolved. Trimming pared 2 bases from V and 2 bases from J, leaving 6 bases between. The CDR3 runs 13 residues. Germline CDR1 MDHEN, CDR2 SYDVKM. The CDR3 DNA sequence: TGTGCCAGCAGTTTAACGGGAAACTATGGCTACACCTTC. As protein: CASSLTGNYGYTF.

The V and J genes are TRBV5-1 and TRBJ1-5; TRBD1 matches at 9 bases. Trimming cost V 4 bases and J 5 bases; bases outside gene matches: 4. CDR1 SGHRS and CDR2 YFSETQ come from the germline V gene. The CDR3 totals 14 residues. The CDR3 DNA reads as TGCGCCAGCAGCCTAGGGACAGGGCATCAGCCCCAGCATTTT. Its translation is CASSLGTGHQPQHF. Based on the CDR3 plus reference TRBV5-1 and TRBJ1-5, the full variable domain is KAGVTQTPRYLIKTRGQQVTLSCSPISGHRSVSWYQQTPGQGLQFLFEYFSETQRNKGNFPGRFSGRQFSNSRSEMNVSTLELGDSALYLCASSLGTGHQPQHFGDGTRLSIL.

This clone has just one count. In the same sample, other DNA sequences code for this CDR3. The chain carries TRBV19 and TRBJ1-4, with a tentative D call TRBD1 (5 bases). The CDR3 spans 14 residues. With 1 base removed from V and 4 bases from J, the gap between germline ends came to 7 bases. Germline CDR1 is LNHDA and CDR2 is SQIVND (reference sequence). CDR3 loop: CASSIGQGNEKLFF. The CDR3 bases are TGTGCCAGTAGTATAGGCCAGGGTAATGAAAAACTGTTTTTT.

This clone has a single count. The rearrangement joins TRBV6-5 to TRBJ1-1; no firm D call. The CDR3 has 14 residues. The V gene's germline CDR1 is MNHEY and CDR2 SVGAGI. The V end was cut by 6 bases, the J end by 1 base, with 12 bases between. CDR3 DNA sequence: TGTGCCAGCAGCTCTCGAGAGGGGAACACTGAAGCTTTCTTT. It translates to CASSSREGNTEAFF.

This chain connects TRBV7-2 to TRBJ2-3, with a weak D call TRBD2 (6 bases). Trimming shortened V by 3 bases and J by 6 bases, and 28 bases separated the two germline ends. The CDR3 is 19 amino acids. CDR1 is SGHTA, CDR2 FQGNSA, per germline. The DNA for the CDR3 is TGTGCCAGCAGCTTCCCTTTGGGCGCGGGGAGAGAGGGGTTGGATACGCAGTATTTT. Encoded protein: CASSFPLGAGREGLDTQYF.

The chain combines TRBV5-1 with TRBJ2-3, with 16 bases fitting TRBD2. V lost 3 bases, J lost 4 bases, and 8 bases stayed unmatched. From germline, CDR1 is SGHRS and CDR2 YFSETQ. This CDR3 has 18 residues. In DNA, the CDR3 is TGCGCCAGCAGCTCGGGACTAGCGGGGGGGCAGTACGCAGATACGCAGTATTTT. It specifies CASSSGLAGGQYADTQYF.

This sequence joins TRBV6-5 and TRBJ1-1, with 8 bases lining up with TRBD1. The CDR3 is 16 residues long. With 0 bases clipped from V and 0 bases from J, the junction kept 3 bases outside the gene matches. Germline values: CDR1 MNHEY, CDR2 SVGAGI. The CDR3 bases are TGTGCCAGCAGTTACTCACAGGGGGTTATGAACACTGAAGCTTTCTTT. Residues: CASSYSQGVMNTEAFF.

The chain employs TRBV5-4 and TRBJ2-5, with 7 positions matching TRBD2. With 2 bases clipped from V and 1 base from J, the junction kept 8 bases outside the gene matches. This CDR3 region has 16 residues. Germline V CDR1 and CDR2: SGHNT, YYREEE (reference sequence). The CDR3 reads CASSFGRSGGQETQYF. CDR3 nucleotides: TGTGCCAGCAGCTTTGGACGGTCGGGGGGCCAAGAGACCCAGTACTTC.

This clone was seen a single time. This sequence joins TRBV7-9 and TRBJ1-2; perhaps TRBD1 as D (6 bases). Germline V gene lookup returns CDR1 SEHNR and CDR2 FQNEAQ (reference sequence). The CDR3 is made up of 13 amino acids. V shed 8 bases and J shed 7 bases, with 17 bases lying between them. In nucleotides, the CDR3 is TGTGCCAGCGGCCCGCCCGGGGGGCCTGGCTACACCTTC. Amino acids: CASGPPGGPGYTF.

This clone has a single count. The chain's CDR3 is CASTLGGLAEAFF. The CDR3 region has the DNA TGTGCCAGCACCCTGGGAGGGCTCGCTGAAGCTTTCTTT. This sequence joins TRBV12-3 or TRBV12-4 and TRBJ1-1; no reliable D call. V was shortened by 7 bases and J by 6 bases, with 15 bases between the two germline ends. The CDR3 is made up of 13 amino acids.

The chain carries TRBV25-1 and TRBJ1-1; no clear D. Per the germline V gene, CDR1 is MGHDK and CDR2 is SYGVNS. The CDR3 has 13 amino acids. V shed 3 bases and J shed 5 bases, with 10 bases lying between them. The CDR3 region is CASSDGMGTEAFF. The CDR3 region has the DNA TGTGCCAGCAGTGACGGGATGGGGACTGAAGCTTTCTTT.

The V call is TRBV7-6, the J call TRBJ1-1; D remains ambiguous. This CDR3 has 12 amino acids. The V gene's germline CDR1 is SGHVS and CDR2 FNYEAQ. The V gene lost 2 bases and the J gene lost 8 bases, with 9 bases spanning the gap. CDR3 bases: TGTGCCAGCAGCTTAATGCGCATCGAAGCTTTCTTT. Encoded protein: CASSLMRIEAFF.

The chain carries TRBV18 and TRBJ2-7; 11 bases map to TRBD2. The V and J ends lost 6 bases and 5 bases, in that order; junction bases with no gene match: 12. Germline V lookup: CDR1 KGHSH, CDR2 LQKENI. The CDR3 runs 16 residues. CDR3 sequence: CASSPRISGGANEQYF. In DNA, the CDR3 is TGTGCCAGCTCCCCCCGCATTAGCGGGGGGGCCAACGAGCAGTACTTC.

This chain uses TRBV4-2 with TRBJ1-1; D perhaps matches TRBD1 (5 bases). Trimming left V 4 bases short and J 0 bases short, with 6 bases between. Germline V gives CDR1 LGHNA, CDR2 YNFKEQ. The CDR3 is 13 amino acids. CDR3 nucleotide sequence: TGTGCCAGCAGCCGGGACTTGAACACTGAAGCTTTCTTT. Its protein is CASSRDLNTEAFF.

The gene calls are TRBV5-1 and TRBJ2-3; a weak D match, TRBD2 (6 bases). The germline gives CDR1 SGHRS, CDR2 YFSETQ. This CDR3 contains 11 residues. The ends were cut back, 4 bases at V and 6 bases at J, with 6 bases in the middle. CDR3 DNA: TGCGCCAGCAGCCGGGAGGATACGCAGTATTTT. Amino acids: CASSREDTQYF.

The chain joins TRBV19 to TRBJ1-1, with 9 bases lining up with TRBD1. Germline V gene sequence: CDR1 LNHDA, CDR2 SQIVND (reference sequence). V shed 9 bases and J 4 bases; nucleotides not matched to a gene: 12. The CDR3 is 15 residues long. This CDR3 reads CASRRDREISTEAFF. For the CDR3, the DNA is TGTGCCAGCCGCCGGGACAGGGAGATTAGCACTGAAGCTTTCTTT.

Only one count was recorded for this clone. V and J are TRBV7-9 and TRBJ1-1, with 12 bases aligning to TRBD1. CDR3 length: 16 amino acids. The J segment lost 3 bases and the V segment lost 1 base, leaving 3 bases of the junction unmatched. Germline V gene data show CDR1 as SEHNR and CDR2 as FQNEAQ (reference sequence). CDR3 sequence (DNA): TGTGCCAGCAGCTTAGGGGACAGGGGGCTCGACACTGAAGCTTTCTTT. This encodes CASSLGDRGLDTEAFF.

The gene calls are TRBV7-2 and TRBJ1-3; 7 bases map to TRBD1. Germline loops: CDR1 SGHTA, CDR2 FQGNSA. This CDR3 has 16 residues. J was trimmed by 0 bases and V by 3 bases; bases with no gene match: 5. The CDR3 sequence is CASSLTGLNSGNTIYF. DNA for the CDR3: TGTGCCAGCAGCTTGACAGGGTTAAACTCTGGAAACACCATATATTTT.